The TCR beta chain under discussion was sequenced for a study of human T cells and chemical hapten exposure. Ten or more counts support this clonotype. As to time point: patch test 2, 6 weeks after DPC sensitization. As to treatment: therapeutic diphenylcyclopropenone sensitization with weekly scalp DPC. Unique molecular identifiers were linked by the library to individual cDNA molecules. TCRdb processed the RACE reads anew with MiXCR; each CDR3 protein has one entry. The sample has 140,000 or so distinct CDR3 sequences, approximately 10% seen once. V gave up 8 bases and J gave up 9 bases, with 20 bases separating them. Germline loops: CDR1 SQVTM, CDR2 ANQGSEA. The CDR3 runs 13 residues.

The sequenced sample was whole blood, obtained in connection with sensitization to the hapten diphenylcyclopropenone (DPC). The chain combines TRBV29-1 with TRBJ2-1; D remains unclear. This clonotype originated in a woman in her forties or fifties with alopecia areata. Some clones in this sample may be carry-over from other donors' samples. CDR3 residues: CSPWRDFSPEQFF. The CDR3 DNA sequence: TGCAGCCCCTGGAGAGACTTCTCCCCTGAGCAGTTCTTC.